This TCR beta chain was identified during a study of blood T cell repertoires in COVID-19. Generated by immunoSEQ multiplex PCR, the TCRdb table keeps only in-frame clones and is missing some. The sample comprises approximately 150,000 clones, around 81% of which are singletons, and 1.5% to 2% rests with the top ten. V lost 10 bases and J 1 base, leaving 10 bases between the germline ends. Germline-derived CDR1 and CDR2 are ENHRY and SYGVKD. This CDR3 has 12 amino acids. The V and J genes are TRBV10-3 and TRBJ1-1, with D unresolved. This TCR was sampled from a human donor in a cohort sampled during active COVID-19. The specimen sequenced was peripheral blood. CDR3 bases: TGTGCCAGCGGTCGGGGGAACACTGAAGCTTTCTTT. It yields the protein CASGRGNTEAFF.